Given below is one T cell receptor beta chain in context. The target antigen is unknown. Healthy donors served as age- and sex-matched controls. Negative isolation yielded the CD8+ and CD4+ T cells, while FACS enriched the TEMRA cells. This sample stems from a study of CD8 T cells in Susac syndrome. General observations from the study: The authors acknowledged that the study's TCR sequencing and HLA analysis involved relatively few individuals.

Reverse transcription of roughly 0.5 to 1 ug RNA was carried out with random hexamers. Amplification of TCR beta CDR3 used immunoSEQ multiplex PCR across 54 Vbeta and 13 Jbeta. MiXCR, applied by TCRdb to the immunoSEQ multiplex PCR reads, yields one record per CDR3 protein. The table lists more than 70,000 distinct CDR3 sequences, 85% to 95% of them singletons, with roughly 0.32% in the top ten. The specimen was CD8+ T cells from PBMCs. The sequence was obtained from a human donor in good health.

CDR3 residues: CASSPTPQGNYGYTF. In DNA, the CDR3 is TGCGCCAGCAGCCCAACCCCCCAAGGAAACTATGGCTACACCTTC. The chain couples TRBV4-1 to TRBJ1-2; unclear D gene. Germline loops: CDR1 MGHRA, CDR2 YSYEKL. The CDR3 spans 15 residues. Trimming took 4 bases from V and 2 from J, leaving 14 bases between them.